Each of the 30 T cell receptor beta chains below was sequenced from the same sample in a study of T cells in Graves' hyperthyroidism and ophthalmopathy. From RNA transcripts, TCR beta CDR3 regions were amplified. HTBI primers drove first-round RT-PCR of the TCR CDR3. One entry per CDR3 protein results from TCRdb running MiXCR on the multiplex PCR reads. The sample has roughly 600,000 distinct CDR3 sequences, more than 14% seen once; the top ten hold approximately 12%. The sample comprised blood. Receptors were obtained from a woman aged 45-60 years with Graves' ophthalmopathy.

This clonotype was seen many times. The chain uses TRBV7-9 and TRBJ2-7, with 9 bases identical to TRBD2. This CDR3 contains 17 residues. With V trimmed by 5 bases and J by 4 bases, 15 bases remained unmatched. Germline assignment: CDR1 SEHNR and CDR2 FQNEAQ (reference sequence). The CDR3 is CASSTTDPGLARYEQYF. For the CDR3, the DNA is TGTGCCAGCAGCACAACCGACCCGGGACTAGCTAGGTACGAGCAGTACTTC.

This clonotype was counted between two and nine times. The chain is built from TRBV6-2 or TRBV6-3 and TRBJ2-4; D tentatively reads TRBD1 or TRBD2 (5 bases each). With 2 bases removed from V and 6 bases from J, the gap between germline ends came to 8 bases. The CDR3 runs to 13 residues. Per the germline V gene, CDR1 is MNHEY and CDR2 is SVGEGT. The CDR3 DNA reads as TGTGCCAGCAGTTACGGGACGCTAAACATTCAGTACTTC. Translation: CASSYGTLNIQYF.

This clonotype has just a few counts. V usage is TRBV5-5 and J usage is TRBJ1-1, with D unclear. CDR1 and CDR2 (germline): SGHKS, YYEKEE (reference sequence). Trimming shortened V by 2 bases and J by 5 bases, and 10 bases separated the two germline ends. The CDR3 is 13 amino acids. The DNA for the CDR3 is TGTGCCAGCAGCTTAATTGACGGGACTGAAGCTTTCTTT. Amino acids: CASSLIDGTEAFF. The entire variable domain, with the rest obtained from reference TRBV5-5 and TRBJ1-1, is as follows: DAGVTQSPTHLIKTRGQQVTLRCSPISGHKSVSWYQQVLGQGPQFIFQYYEKEERGRGNFPDRFSARQFPNYSSELNVNALLLGDSALYLCASSLIDGTEAFFGQGTRLTVV.

This clonotype occurred many times. The rearrangement links TRBV29-1 to TRBJ2-1, with 13 positions matching TRBD2. The CDR3 covers 13 residues. V lost 7 bases, J lost 12 bases, and 9 bases stayed unmatched. From germline, CDR1 is SQVTM and CDR2 ANQGSEA. CDR3 sequence (DNA): TGCAGCGCGACGGGACTAGCGGGATTCGGGCAGTTCTTC. Protein product: CSATGLAGFGQFF.

This clonotype was counted between two and nine times. This chain links TRBV28 with TRBJ1-6; 7 nucleotides align to TRBD1. The CDR3 length is 17 residues. V shed 4 bases, J shed 0 bases, and the junction held 6 bases outside the gene matches. Per the germline V gene, CDR1 is MDHEN and CDR2 is SYDVKM. The CDR3 loop reads CASSWRQGLSYNSPLHF. The DNA for the CDR3 is TGTGCCAGCAGTTGGCGACAGGGACTCTCCTATAATTCACCCCTCCACTTT.

The V call is TRBV6-1, the J call TRBJ1-5, with D maybe TRBD1 (5 bases). CDR3 size: 13 residues. Between the trimmed V and J ends, which lost 8 bases and 7 bases, there was a span of 15 bases. Germline CDR1 and CDR2: MNHNS and SASEGT. In nucleotides, the CDR3 is TGTGCCAGCGGGGCAGGGCCACACCAGCCCCAGCATTTT. Its protein is CASGAGPHQPQHF.

This clonotype has just a few counts. The chain employs TRBV27 and TRBJ2-7; 10 nucleotides agree with TRBD1. The junction had 8 bases not matched to a gene; V was cut back by 3 bases and J by 6 bases. This CDR3 region has 15 residues. CDR1 is MNHEY, CDR2 SMNVEV, per germline (reference sequence). CDR3 DNA sequence: TGTGCCAGCAGTTTTTTGGGACAGGGGACAGGCGAGCAGTACTTC. The encoded protein is CASSFLGQGTGEQYF.

In this sample, this clonotype turned up a few times. The V call is TRBV29-1, the J call TRBJ1-5; TRBD1 might be the D (5 bases). CDR1 is SQVTM and CDR2 is ANQGSEA in the germline V gene. V lost 7 bases and J 0 bases, leaving 25 bases between the germline ends. The CDR3 runs to 18 residues. In DNA form, the CDR3 reads TGCAGCGCTTGGGTCCGGGACGCCACCCATTTTAGCAATCAGCCCCAGCATTTT. Amino acid sequence: CSAWVRDATHFSNQPQHF.

Many counts were recorded for this clonotype. The V call is TRBV3-1, the J call TRBJ2-3, with 9 bases matching TRBD2. Unmatched junction bases numbered 5, after V lost 1 base and J lost 6 bases. Germline CDR1 reads LGHDT; CDR2 reads YNNKEL (reference sequence). This CDR3 has 15 residues. Here the CDR3 reads CASSQVAGAVDTQYF. Here the CDR3 DNA reads TGTGCCAGCAGCCAAGTAGCGGGAGCAGTCGATACGCAGTATTTT.

The CDR3, as DNA: TGTGCCAGTAGGCAACAGGGGGCGGGGGAGACCCAGTACTTC. Translating it yields CASRQQGAGETQYF. This chain uses TRBV19 with TRBJ2-5; TRBD1 aligns across 9 bases. CDR1 and CDR2 from the germline V gene are LNHDA and SQIVND (reference sequence). This CDR3 has 14 residues. With V trimmed by 6 bases and J by 5 bases, 7 bases remained unmatched.

Ten or more counts support this clonotype. The gene calls are TRBV7-8 and TRBJ2-7, with D perhaps TRBD1 (6 bases). The V gene's germline CDR1 is SGHVS and CDR2 FQNEAQ. Trimming removed 2 bases from V and 5 bases from J, with 16 bases in between. The CDR3 totals 15 residues. DNA of the CDR3: TGTGCCAGCAGCTTATGGGCAGGGGAGTGGGACGAGCAGTACTTC. Amino acid sequence: CASSLWAGEWDEQYF.

This clonotype was seen at least ten times. The gene calls are TRBV7-9 and TRBJ2-7; tentatively, D is TRBD1 (7 bases). This CDR3 comprises 15 residues. Trimming cost V 3 bases and J 1 base, with 13 bases left between them. Germline-derived CDR1 and CDR2 are SEHNR and FQNEAQ (reference sequence). This CDR3 is CASSFRGTESYEQYF. The CDR3 DNA sequence: TGTGCCAGCAGCTTTCGCGGGACAGAGTCCTACGAGCAGTACTTC.

The rearrangement uses TRBV12-3 or TRBV12-4 and TRBJ2-1; D possibly uses TRBD1 or TRBD2 (7 bases each). Trimming took 6 bases from V and 15 from J, leaving 18 bases between them. The CDR3 loop spans 12 amino acids. In nucleotides, the CDR3 is TGTGCCAGCAGGACGACAGGGACTAACGGGTTCTTC. It is translated as CASRTTGTNGFF.

The V call is TRBV18, the J call TRBJ1-2, with a weak D call TRBD1 (5 bases). The V gene's germline CDR1 is KGHSH and CDR2 LQKENI. V was cut by 3 bases and J by 4 bases, with 21 bases left in between. This CDR3 has 17 amino acids. The CDR3 nucleotides read TGTGCCAGCTCACCGGTGGAGCCGACCTCCCAGGGCTATGGCTACACCTTC. It encodes CASSPVEPTSQGYGYTF.

This clonotype was counted at least ten times. Written as DNA, the CDR3 is TGTGCCAGCAGCTTTTATCCTAGCGGGACCGAGCAGTACTTC. This translates into CASSFYPSGTEQYF. The chain links TRBV7-3 to TRBJ2-7, with 9 bases aligning to TRBD2. Germline values: CDR1 SGHTA, CDR2 FQGTGA. CDR3 length: 14 residues. Losses at the gene ends were 3 bases for V and 6 bases for J; bases not matched to a gene: 6.

This clonotype was counted ten times or more. V and J are TRBV30 and TRBJ1-2, with D unclear. The CDR3 is 11 amino acids. The V and J ends lost 1 base and 8 bases respectively, with 8 bases between them. CDR1 GTSNPN and CDR2 SVGIG come from the germline V gene (reference sequence). CDR3 sequence: CAWSARKGYTF. The CDR3 region has the DNA TGTGCCTGGAGTGCACGGAAGGGCTACACCTTC. Filled out from reference TRBV30 and TRBJ1-2, the complete variable domain reads SQTIHQWPATLVQPVGSPLSLECTVEGTSNPNLYWYRQAAGRGLQLLFYSVGIGQISSEVPQNLSASRPQDRQFILSSKKLLLSDSGFYLCAWSARKGYTFGSGTRLTVV.

The V and J genes are TRBV19 and TRBJ1-5; unclear D gene. V shed 5 bases and J shed 7 bases, with 15 bases lying between them. The CDR3 sequence is 14 residues long. CDR1 and CDR2 from the germline V gene are LNHDA and SQIVND (reference sequence). In DNA form, the CDR3 reads TGTGCCAGTAGTGTCTGGCCAGCTTGGCAGCCCCAGCATTTT. Protein sequence: CASSVWPAWQPQHF.

There are many counts of this clonotype. The gene calls are TRBV10-3 and TRBJ2-3; D is unclear. V lost 8 bases and J lost 2, with 8 bases in between. Germline V CDR1 and CDR2: ENHRY, SYGVKD. The CDR3 loop spans 12 amino acids. CDR3 sequence reads: CAIGSDTDTQYF. The CDR3 nucleotides read TGTGCCATCGGAAGCGACACAGATACGCAGTATTTT.

This clonotype was observed a few times. The V call is TRBV6-5, the J call TRBJ2-3; the D call may be TRBD1 or TRBD2 (7 bases each). Trimming took off 1 base at V and 5 bases at J, with 16 bases between the two ends. The CDR3 sequence is 16 residues long. Germline V gene lookup returns CDR1 MNHEY and CDR2 SVGAGI. The chain's CDR3 is CASSYWEGAAGDTQYF. The CDR3 DNA sequence: TGTGCCAGCAGTTACTGGGAGGGGGCGGCTGGAGATACGCAGTATTTT.

This clonotype came up many times. This chain joins TRBV28 and TRBJ1-1; no clear D gene. V was shortened by 5 bases and J by 11 bases, with 18 bases between the two germline ends. From germline, CDR1 is MDHEN and CDR2 SYDVKM. CDR3 size: 13 residues. The CDR3 DNA follows: TGTGCCAGCAGTCTAAGCCCGGGCGTGGTGGCTTTCTTT. As protein: CASSLSPGVVAFF.

The chain has TRBV7-3 and TRBJ2-5; the D gene could be TRBD1 or TRBD2 (5 bases each). The CDR3 is made up of 16 amino acids. Germline CDR1 reads SGHTA; CDR2 reads FQGTGA. Between the trimmed V and J ends, which lost 3 bases and 2 bases, there was a span of 16 bases. In DNA form, the CDR3 reads TGTGCCAGCAGCTTGGGGCCTCAGCGGATACAAGAGACCCAGTACTTC. Encoded protein: CASSLGPQRIQETQYF.

A few counts support this clonotype. One base away lies a much larger clone, so this may be a sequencing read error. The CDR3, as DNA: TGTGCCAGCAGTACACCCAGTTTGGCGGGAGGACCCGATTACACCGGGGAGCTGTTTTTT. Translation: CASSTPSLAGGPDYTGELFF. The chain joins TRBV28 to TRBJ2-2; 8 positions match TRBD2. Trimming removed 5 bases from V and 3 bases from J; junction bases left unmatched: 20. The CDR3 contains 20 residues. Germline V lookup: CDR1 MDHEN, CDR2 SYDVKM.

In this sample, this clonotype turned up a few times. The chain uses TRBV29-1 and TRBJ1-1; D ambiguous. Germline loops: CDR1 SQVTM, CDR2 ANQGSEA. This CDR3 is 14 amino acids long. Trimming removed 3 bases from V and 4 bases from J, with 15 bases in between. As DNA, the CDR3 is TGCAGCGTTGAGTCGGTGGGTTACGGCACTGAAGCTTTCTTT. Protein sequence: CSVESVGYGTEAFF.

This clonotype came up a few times. This sequence joins TRBV9 and TRBJ1-2; 9 positions match TRBD1. The ends lost 3 bases at V and 0 bases at J; junction bases unmatched: 6. This CDR3 contains 16 residues. The germline gives CDR1 SGDLS, CDR2 YYNGEE. The DNA for the CDR3 is TGTGCCAGCAGCGCAGGACAGGGGCCGACTAACTATGGCTACACCTTC. Translation: CASSAGQGPTNYGYTF.

This clonotype was picked up many times. This chain links TRBV12-3 or TRBV12-4 with TRBJ2-1; 9 bases map to TRBD1. CDR3 size: 15 residues. J gave up 5 bases and V 7 bases, and 9 bases lay outside the gene matches. In DNA, the CDR3 is TGTGCCAGCACCTCTGTGGACAGGGGAAACAATGAGCAGTTCTTC. This encodes CASTSVDRGNNEQFF.

In its sample, this clonotype was seen a few times. The chain links TRBV7-8 to TRBJ1-3; D uncertain. Germline V lookup: CDR1 SGHVS, CDR2 FQNEAQ. With 5 bases removed from V and 3 bases from J, the gap between germline ends came to 11 bases. The CDR3 consists of 14 residues. DNA for the CDR3: TGTGCCAGCAGCGGATCGTGGAGTGGAAACACCATATATTTT. This codes for CASSGSWSGNTIYF.

This clonotype was counted only a few times. The CDR3 protein is CASSLMQGDGKLFF. The CDR3 region has the DNA TGTGCCAGCAGCTTGATGCAGGGAGACGGGAAACTGTTTTTT. The chain recombines TRBV5-5 with TRBJ1-4; D may be TRBD1 (5 bases). CDR1 and CDR2 from the germline V gene are SGHKS and YYEKEE (reference sequence). The germline V and J ends were trimmed by 1 base and 11 bases, with 15 bases remaining between them. This CDR3 has 14 residues. Together with reference TRBV5-5 and TRBJ1-4, the CDR3 gives the full variable domain: DAGVTQSPTHLIKTRGQQVTLRCSPISGHKSVSWYQQVLGQGPQFIFQYYEKEERGRGNFPDRFSARQFPNYSSELNVNALLLGDSALYLCASSLMQGDGKLFFGSGTQLSVL.

The V call is TRBV28, the J call TRBJ1-5; D unclear. Germline CDR1 reads MDHEN; CDR2 reads SYDVKM. CDR3 length equals 15 residues. With 2 bases removed from V and 10 bases from J, the gap between germline ends came to 18 bases. CDR3 nucleotides: TGTGCCAGCAGTTTAATGAGGGCCACGATCAATCCCCAGCATTTT. Its protein is CASSLMRATINPQHF.

The genes are TRBV15 and TRBJ1-2, with D uncertain. This CDR3 spans 13 amino acids. Germline V gene sequence: CDR1 LNHNV, CDR2 YYDKDF (reference sequence). Trimming removed 6 bases from V and 4 bases from J, with 12 bases in between. The chain's CDR3 is CATSVGQVYGYTF. CDR3 nucleotides: TGTGCCACCAGTGTTGGGCAGGTCTATGGCTACACCTTC.

This clonotype was observed a few times. The chain employs TRBV4-3 and TRBJ2-3; 12 bases match TRBD2. The CDR3 runs 16 residues. The germline gives CDR1 LGHNA, CDR2 YSLEER. Unmatched junction bases numbered 3, after V lost 3 bases and J lost 2 bases. The CDR3 sequence is CASSHRLAGDTDTQYF. The DNA of the CDR3 is TGCGCCAGCAGCCACCGACTAGCGGGAGACACAGATACGCAGTATTTT.